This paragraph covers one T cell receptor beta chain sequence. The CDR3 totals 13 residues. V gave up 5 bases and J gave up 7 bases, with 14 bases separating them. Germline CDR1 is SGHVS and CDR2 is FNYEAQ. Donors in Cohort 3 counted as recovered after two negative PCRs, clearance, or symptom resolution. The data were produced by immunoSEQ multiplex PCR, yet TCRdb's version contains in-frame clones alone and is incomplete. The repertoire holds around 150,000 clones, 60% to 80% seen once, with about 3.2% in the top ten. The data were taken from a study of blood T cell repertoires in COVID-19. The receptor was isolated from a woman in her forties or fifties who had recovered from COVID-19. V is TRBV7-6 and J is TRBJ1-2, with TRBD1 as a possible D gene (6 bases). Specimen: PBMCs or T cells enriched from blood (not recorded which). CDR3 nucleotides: TGTGCCAGCAGCCCACGGACAGACTTTGGCTACACCTTC. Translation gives CASSPRTDFGYTF.